The 16 T cell receptor beta chains below all came from one sample that was sequenced in a study of blood T cell repertoires in COVID-19. The protocol was immunoSEQ multiplex PCR, while the TCRdb copy is restricted to in-frame clones and leaves out a portion. Among hundreds of thousands of clones listed, roughly 89% were seen once. The source material was peripheral blood. All receptors come from a woman younger than 30 who had recovered from COVID-19.

The rearrangement links TRBV9 to TRBJ2-5, with 9 bases identical to TRBD1. Germline V lookup: CDR1 SGDLS, CDR2 YYNGEE. Losses at the gene ends were 4 bases for V and 5 bases for J; bases not matched to a gene: 9. The CDR3 sequence is 15 residues long. CDR3 in amino acids: CASSLGQGGLETQYF. CDR3 nucleotides: TGTGCCAGCAGCTTGGGACAGGGAGGTTTGGAGACCCAGTACTTC.

The V call is TRBV4-1, the J call TRBJ2-1; 10 nucleotides line up with TRBD2. V gave up 0 bases and J gave up 5 bases; unmatched junction bases: 7. Germline CDR1 MGHRA, CDR2 YSYEKL. The CDR3 is 17 amino acids. CDR3 amino acids: CASSQDQGLATHNEQFF. CDR3 in DNA: TGCGCCAGCAGCCAAGACCAGGGACTAGCGACACACAATGAGCAGTTCTTC.

The chain links TRBV7-6 to TRBJ2-1, with 13 bases that match TRBD2. Unmatched junction bases numbered 12, after V lost 5 bases and J lost 5 bases. This CDR3 has 18 amino acids. Germline loops: CDR1 SGHVS, CDR2 FNYEAQ. The CDR3: CASSRTSGRAGANNEQFF. CDR3 DNA: TGTGCCAGCAGCCGTACTAGCGGGAGGGCCGGTGCTAACAATGAGCAGTTCTTC.

The chain combines TRBV5-5 with TRBJ2-6; 7 bases align to TRBD1. Germline trimming cut 4 bases from V and 0 bases from J; bases unmatched to any gene: 10. This CDR3 spans 18 amino acids. The germline V gene has CDR1 SGHKS and CDR2 YYEKEE (reference sequence). CDR3 loop: CASSDLTGDSSGANVLTF. The CDR3 bases are TGTGCCAGCAGCGACCTCACAGGGGATAGCTCTGGGGCCAACGTCCTGACTTTC.

The V and J genes are TRBV9 and TRBJ2-3; tentative D call: TRBD1 (5 bases). Looked up from germline, CDR1 is SGDLS and CDR2 is YYNGEE. Deletions cut 3 bases from V and 1 base from J, with 9 bases between. The CDR3 sequence is 14 residues long. In DNA, the CDR3 is TGTGCCAGCAGCGGACAGAGCCGCACAGATACGCAGTATTTT. Its protein product is CASSGQSRTDTQYF.

The rearrangement uses TRBV11-3 and TRBJ1-6; the D gene is possibly TRBD1 (6 bases). CDR1 and CDR2 from the germline V gene are SGHNT and YENEEA. The CDR3 covers 13 residues. Trimming removed 5 bases at V and 7 bases at J, with 9 bases between. The CDR3 region is CASSGQPNSPLHF. As DNA, the CDR3 is TGTGCCAGCAGCGGACAGCCAAATTCACCCCTCCACTTT.

The chain combines TRBV7-6 with TRBJ2-5; the D gene is possibly TRBD2 (7 bases). In germline, CDR1 is SGHVS, CDR2 FNYEAQ. V was cut by 2 bases and J by 2 bases, with 12 bases left in between. CDR3 length: 15 residues. The CDR3 is CASSLFEGGQETQYF. For the CDR3, the DNA is TGTGCCAGCAGCTTATTCGAGGGGGGGCAAGAGACCCAGTACTTC.

The rearrangement joins TRBV5-4 to TRBJ2-3; 9 positions match TRBD2. Germline CDR1 is SGHNT and CDR2 is YYREEE (reference sequence). After removal of 4 bases from V and 4 bases from J, the junction contained 13 bases not matched to a gene. The CDR3 extends over 17 amino acids. The CDR3 nucleotides read TGTGCCAGCAGCGGATCGCTGCGGGAGGGAATGGCAGATACGCAGTATTTT. Translated: CASSGSLREGMADTQYF.

The CDR3 region has the DNA TGTGCCAGCAGTGTTAGTCCCAGGATCTCTGGGGCCAACGTCCTGACTTTC. Translating gives CASSVSPRISGANVLTF. The chain is built from TRBV6-4 and TRBJ2-6; D ambiguous. V was pared by 4 bases and J by 0 bases, with 13 bases between. This CDR3 has 17 residues. CDR1 and CDR2 (germline): MRHNA, SNTAGT.

V and J are TRBV6-2 or TRBV6-3 and TRBJ2-7, with D tentatively TRBD1 (5 bases). The ends were cut back, 0 bases at V and 4 bases at J, with 10 bases in the middle. The germline V gene encodes CDR1 MNHEY and CDR2 SVGEGT. The CDR3 consists of 14 residues. The CDR3 loop reads CASSYSPRVYEQYV. DNA of the CDR3: TGTGCCAGCAGTTACTCGCCCAGGGTATACGAGCAGTACGTC.

This chain connects TRBV7-2 to TRBJ1-6, with D unresolved. The CDR3 spans 18 residues. From germline, CDR1 is SGHTA and CDR2 FQGNSA. V was trimmed by 2 bases and J by 0 bases, leaving 14 bases between them. The CDR3: CASSLSHNSRSYNSPLHF. CDR3 DNA sequence: TGTGCCAGCAGCTTATCACATAACAGTCGCTCCTATAATTCACCCCTCCACTTT.

The gene calls are TRBV30 and TRBJ2-2; possible D gene TRBD1, 6 bases. V was clipped by 1 base and J by 5 bases, with 14 bases between them. Germline V gives CDR1 GTSNPN, CDR2 SVGIG (reference sequence). The CDR3 extends over 15 amino acids. The CDR3 loop reads CAWSATGYATGELFF. As DNA, the CDR3 is TGTGCCTGGAGTGCCACAGGGTACGCGACCGGGGAGCTGTTTTTT. The full variable domain, its missing parts supplied by reference TRBV30 and TRBJ2-2, is SQTIHQWPATLVQPVGSPLSLECTVEGTSNPNLYWYRQAAGRGLQLLFYSVGIGQISSEVPQNLSASRPQDRQFILSSKKLLLSDSGFYLCAWSATGYATGELFFGEGSRLTVL.

The V call is TRBV18, the J call TRBJ1-5, with D possibly being TRBD1 (5 bases). The CDR3 length is 16 residues. Germline-derived CDR1 and CDR2 are KGHSH and LQKENI. Between the trimmed V and J ends, which lost 2 bases and 2 bases, there was a span of 13 bases. The CDR3 reads CASSPAGGMGNQPQHF. The CDR3, as DNA: TGTGCCAGCTCACCAGCCGGGGGAATGGGCAATCAGCCCCAGCATTTT.

V is TRBV9 and J is TRBJ2-1, with 10 bases fitting TRBD2. Per germline, CDR1 SGDLS and CDR2 YYNGEE. The CDR3 runs to 16 residues. Losses at the gene ends were 3 bases for V and 2 bases for J; bases not matched to a gene: 5. CDR3 nucleotides: TGTGCCAGCAGCGCCAGGACTAGCGGTCCCTACAATGAGCAGTTCTTC. Translating it yields CASSARTSGPYNEQFF.

The V gene is TRBV6-1, the J gene TRBJ1-5; 7 bases match TRBD1. V was pared by 2 bases and J by 0 bases, with 7 bases of the junction left unmatched. The CDR3 loop spans 17 amino acids. Per germline, CDR1 MNHNS and CDR2 SASEGT. The CDR3 spells CASSERPWTGSNQPQHF. In nucleotides, the CDR3 is TGTGCCAGCAGTGAACGGCCCTGGACAGGTAGCAATCAGCCCCAGCATTTT.

The V and J genes are TRBV9 and TRBJ1-5; the D gene is possibly TRBD1 (5 bases). The CDR3 spans 14 residues. Trimming stripped 4 bases from V and 6 bases from J, with 14 bases between. Germline V gene lookup returns CDR1 SGDLS and CDR2 YYNGEE. CDR3 nucleotide sequence: TGTGCCAGCAGCTTGGACCTAAGGGGTCAGCCCCAGCATTTT. Translated: CASSLDLRGQPQHF.